A single sample gave rise to the 3 T cell receptor beta chains below, sequenced in a study of blood T cell repertoires in COVID-19. The protocol was immunoSEQ multiplex PCR, while the TCRdb copy is restricted to in-frame clones and leaves out a portion. The repertoire holds tens of thousands of clones, with about 80% as singletons. Specimen: peripheral blood. These receptors originate from a woman in her forties or fifties with acute or convalescent COVID-19.

This chain uses TRBV11-3 with TRBJ2-7, with TRBD1 as a possible D gene (6 bases). The CDR3 spans 13 residues. The ends were cut back, 6 bases at V and 4 bases at J, with 13 bases in the middle. Germline values: CDR1 SGHNT, CDR2 YENEEA. The CDR3 DNA reads as TGTGCCAGCAGTACCCCAGGGGAATACGAGCAGTACTTC. Its translation is CASSTPGEYEQYF.

The J gene is TRBJ1-5, the V gene TRBV27; no reliable D call. V lost 5 bases, J lost 4 bases, and 12 bases lay in between. Germline V lookup: CDR1 MNHEY, CDR2 SMNVEV (reference sequence). The CDR3 runs to 14 residues. The CDR3 nucleotides are TGTGCCAGCAGTCCCTACCCGATTAATCAGCCCCAGCATTTT. Translated: CASSPYPINQPQHF.

V and J are TRBV7-9 and TRBJ1-3, with TRBD1 identical over 10 bases. The CDR3 consists of 18 residues. Germline CDR1 is SEHNR and CDR2 is FQNEAQ (reference sequence). Trimming cost V 4 bases and J 0 bases; bases outside gene matches: 9. The CDR3 sequence: CASSSDRGPQSSGNTIYF. In DNA, the CDR3 is TGTGCCAGCAGCTCTGACAGGGGGCCGCAGAGCTCTGGAAACACCATATATTTT.